Presented here are 13 T cell receptor beta chains from one specimen sequenced in a study of blood T cell repertoires in COVID-19. TCRdb's copy holds only in-frame clones and misses some; the assay was immunoSEQ multiplex PCR. The data show about 300,000 clones, around 83% seen once. The material sequenced was peripheral blood. The receptors stem from a woman in her forties or fifties with acute or convalescent COVID-19.

The chain employs TRBV2 and TRBJ2-2; 16 nucleotides align to TRBD2. V was clipped by 4 bases and J by 5 bases; unmatched bases: 4. Germline V CDR1 and CDR2: SNHLY, FYNNEI. The CDR3 is 17 residues long. CDR3 protein: CASSVRGLAGGTGELFF. The CDR3 bases are TGTGCCAGCAGTGTGAGGGGACTAGCGGGAGGGACCGGGGAGCTGTTTTTT.

The gene calls are TRBV4-2 and TRBJ1-4, with a weak D call TRBD1 (5 bases). The V end was cut by 10 bases, the J end by 3 bases, with 12 bases between. The CDR3 has 13 amino acids. Looked up from germline, CDR1 is LGHNA and CDR2 is YNFKEQ. The CDR3, as DNA: TGTGCCACCCACGGGACTTCTAATGAAAAACTGTTTTTT. Its translation is CATHGTSNEKLFF.

This chain links TRBV6-5 with TRBJ2-3; 8 nucleotides align to TRBD2. This CDR3 comprises 15 residues. The ends lost 5 bases at V and 3 bases at J; junction bases unmatched: 7. The V gene's germline CDR1 is MNHEY and CDR2 SVGAGI. CDR3 loop: CASSRGGGWTDTQYF. The DNA for the CDR3 is TGTGCCAGCAGTAGGGGCGGGGGGTGGACAGATACGCAGTATTTT.

The CDR3 region is CASSSRTSPSTDTQYF. For the CDR3, the DNA is TGTGCCAGCAGCTCTAGGACATCGCCTAGCACAGATACGCAGTATTTT. The chain employs TRBV5-8 and TRBJ2-3, with a possible D match to TRBD1 (5 bases). Trimming took off 3 bases at V and 0 bases at J, with 14 bases between the two ends. From germline, CDR1 is SGHTS and CDR2 YDEGEE. This CDR3 comprises 16 residues.

The V call is TRBV30, the J call TRBJ2-3; 11 bases match TRBD2. V trimming: 4 bases; J trimming: 4 bases; junction bases outside the gene matches: 13. This CDR3 has 17 amino acids. Germline V CDR1 and CDR2: GTSNPN, SVGIG (reference sequence). As DNA, the CDR3 is TGTGCCTGGACTACTCCTCTAGCGGGAGGAGGGGCAGATACGCAGTATTTT. This sequence encodes CAWTTPLAGGGADTQYF.

This rearrangement joins TRBV10-3 to TRBJ2-5; tentatively, D is TRBD2 (6 bases). The CDR3 covers 13 residues. Germline CDR1 reads ENHRY; CDR2 reads SYGVKD. Trimming took off 7 bases at V and 7 bases at J, with 16 bases between the two ends. In nucleotides, the CDR3 is TGTGCCATCAAGCGAGTAGCGGAGGGGACCCAGTACTTC. Its translation: CAIKRVAEGTQYF.

This clone was counted only a few times. This chain connects TRBV4-3 to TRBJ2-3; 7 bases agree with TRBD1. The CDR3 spans 15 residues. Germline V lookup: CDR1 LGHNA, CDR2 YSLEER. The junction had 2 bases not matched to a gene; V was cut back by 0 bases and J by 2 bases. CDR3 DNA sequence: TGCGCCAGCAGCCAAGACAGGGGGAACACAGATACGCAGTATTTT. Residues: CASSQDRGNTDTQYF.

V gene TRBV7-2 combines with J gene TRBJ2-1; 12 bases are a match to TRBD2. CDR1 SGHTA and CDR2 FQGNSA come from the germline V gene. This CDR3 contains 19 residues. Unmatched junction bases numbered 6, after V lost 0 bases and J lost 0 bases. CDR3 nucleotide sequence: TGTGCCAGCAGCTTAGCCGGACTAGCGGGGCCCTTCTCCTACAATGAGCAGTTCTTC. This encodes CASSLAGLAGPFSYNEQFF.

The chain employs TRBV3-1 (or the pseudogene TRBV3-2) and TRBJ2-5; D might be TRBD2 (5 bases). CDR1 is LGHDT, CDR2 YNNKEL, per germline (reference sequence). V was cut by 0 bases and J by 5 bases, with 16 bases left in between. This CDR3 contains 16 residues. The chain's CDR3 is CASSQDLGWRQETQYF. CDR3 bases: TGTGCCAGCAGCCAAGATCTCGGGTGGAGGCAGGAGACCCAGTACTTC.

This chain connects TRBV2 to TRBJ1-3, with 9 bases that match TRBD1. The CDR3 sequence is 14 residues long. Unmatched junction bases numbered 9, after V lost 6 bases and J lost 9 bases. Germline assignment: CDR1 SNHLY and CDR2 FYNNEI. In nucleotides, the CDR3 is TGTGCCAGCAGAAAGGGACAGGGACTCGTCACCATATATTTT. It is translated as CASRKGQGLVTIYF.

The genes are TRBV6-5 and TRBJ2-7; 10 positions match TRBD1. The V and J ends lost 8 bases and 4 bases, in that order; junction bases with no gene match: 8. Germline-derived CDR1 and CDR2 are MNHEY and SVGAGI. This CDR3 region has 14 residues. The CDR3 DNA is TGTGCCAGCGCATGGGACAGGGGAATATACGAGCAGTACTTC. Encoded protein: CASAWDRGIYEQYF.

The chain employs TRBV6-4 and TRBJ1-5, with a tentative D call TRBD1 (6 bases). Deletions cut 6 bases from V and 9 bases from J, with 18 bases between. The germline gives CDR1 MRHNA, CDR2 SNTAGT. This CDR3 comprises 14 residues. The CDR3 region has the DNA TGTGCCAGCAGAGCCCAAGGGGACATGACGCCCCAGCATTTT. Its translation is CASRAQGDMTPQHF.

This clone appeared a few times. The chain recombines TRBV7-2 with TRBJ2-1, with 8 bases that match TRBD1. The CDR3 totals 15 residues. J gave up 3 bases and V 3 bases, and 4 bases lay outside the gene matches. Germline lookup yields CDR1 SGHTA and CDR2 FQGNSA. This chain's CDR3 is CASSFSGTGYNEQFF. CDR3 in DNA: TGTGCCAGCAGCTTTTCCGGGACAGGCTACAATGAGCAGTTCTTC.